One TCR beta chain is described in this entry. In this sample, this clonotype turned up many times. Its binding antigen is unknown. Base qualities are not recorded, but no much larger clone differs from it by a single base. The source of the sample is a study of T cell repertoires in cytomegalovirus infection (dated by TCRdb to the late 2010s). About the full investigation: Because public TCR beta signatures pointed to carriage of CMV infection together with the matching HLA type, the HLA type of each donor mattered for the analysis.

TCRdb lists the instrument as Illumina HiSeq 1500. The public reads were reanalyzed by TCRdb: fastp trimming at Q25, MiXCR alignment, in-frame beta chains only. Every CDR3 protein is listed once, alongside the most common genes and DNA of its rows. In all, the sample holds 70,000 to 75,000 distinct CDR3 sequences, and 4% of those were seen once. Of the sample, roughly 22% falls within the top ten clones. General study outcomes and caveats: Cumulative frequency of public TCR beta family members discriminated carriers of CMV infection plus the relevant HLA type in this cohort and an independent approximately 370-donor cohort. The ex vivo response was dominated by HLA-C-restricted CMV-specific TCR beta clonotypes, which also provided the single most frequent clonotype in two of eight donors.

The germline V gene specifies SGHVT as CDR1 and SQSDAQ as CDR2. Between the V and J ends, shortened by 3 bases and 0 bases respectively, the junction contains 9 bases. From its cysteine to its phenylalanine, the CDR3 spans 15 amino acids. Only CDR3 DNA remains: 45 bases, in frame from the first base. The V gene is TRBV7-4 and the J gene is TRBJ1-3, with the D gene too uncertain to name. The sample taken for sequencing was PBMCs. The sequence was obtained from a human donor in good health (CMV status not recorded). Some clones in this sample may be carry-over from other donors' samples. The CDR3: CASSFVADSGNTIYF. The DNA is TGTGCCAGCAGCTTTGTCGCTGACTCTGGAAACACCATATATTTT.